Below are 30 T cell receptor beta chains sequenced from a single sample in a study of blood T cell repertoires in COVID-19. Assay used: immunoSEQ multiplex PCR; TCRdb lists only in-frame clones, some missing. The data contain 390,000 or so clones, 70% to 90% of them seen just once; the ten biggest clones take up roughly 10%. The sample comprised peripheral blood. The receptors here all came from a woman in her twenties or thirties with COVID-19, enrolled during active disease.

The chain has TRBV11-2 and TRBJ2-1; 12 bases map to TRBD2. Losses at the gene ends were 2 bases for V and 4 bases for J; bases not matched to a gene: 0. Germline V gene sequence: CDR1 SGHAT, CDR2 FQNNGV. The CDR3 loop spans 15 amino acids. CDR3 in DNA: TGTGCCAGCAGCTTACTAGCGGGAGGGTACAATGAGCAGTTCTTC. Translated, it gives CASSLLAGGYNEQFF.

V and J are TRBV7-3 and TRBJ2-1; unclear D gene. The CDR3 extends over 15 amino acids. The germline V gene encodes CDR1 SGHTA and CDR2 FQGTGA. V was pared by 5 bases and J by 0 bases, with 11 bases between. For the CDR3, the DNA is TGTGCCAGCAGCCTAGACGTCAGCTCCTACAATGAGCAGTTCTTC. Protein sequence: CASSLDVSSYNEQFF.

The chain carries TRBV11-3 and TRBJ2-3, with D hard to call. V lost 6 bases, J lost 6 bases, and 10 bases lay in between. This CDR3 comprises 12 residues. Germline V gives CDR1 SGHNT, CDR2 YENEEA. DNA of the CDR3: TGTGCCAGCAGGCACCTGCGGGATACGCAGTATTTT. It codes for CASRHLRDTQYF.

The V gene is TRBV6-5, the J gene TRBJ1-4; 7 nucleotides agree with TRBD1. The trim removed 4 bases at V and 8 bases at J, leaving 10 bases unmatched. The CDR3 sequence is 15 residues long. Germline CDR1 reads MNHEY; CDR2 reads SVGAGI. CDR3 in DNA: TGTGCCAGCAGTTCCGGAGACAGGGAAAACGAAAAACTGTTTTTT. Its translation is CASSSGDRENEKLFF.

The chain carries TRBV2 and TRBJ2-7; TRBD1 matches 10 bases. J gave up 3 bases and V 3 bases, and 2 bases lay outside the gene matches. CDR3 length equals 14 residues. In germline, CDR1 is SNHLY, CDR2 FYNNEI. The CDR3 spells CASSEGQGSYEQYF. The CDR3 DNA follows: TGTGCCAGCAGTGAGGGACAGGGGAGCTACGAGCAGTACTTC.

The chain couples TRBV9 to TRBJ1-5; possible D gene TRBD1, 5 bases. V lost 3 bases and J 6 bases, leaving 7 bases between the germline ends. The CDR3 spans 12 residues. Germline CDR1 is SGDLS and CDR2 is YYNGEE. For the CDR3, the DNA is TGTGCCAGCAGCGCCGGGGGTCAGCCCCAGCATTTT. It encodes CASSAGGQPQHF.

The rearrangement uses TRBV19 and TRBJ2-2; D is perhaps TRBD2 (5 bases). Germline CDR1 and CDR2: LNHDA and SQIVND (reference sequence). The CDR3 has 13 amino acids. V was trimmed by 10 bases and J by 8 bases, leaving 17 bases between them. The CDR3 region is CATKKKGVGELFF. The CDR3 region has the DNA TGTGCCACCAAAAAGAAGGGAGTAGGGGAGCTGTTTTTT.

This clone appeared a single time. This rearrangement joins TRBV6-5 to TRBJ2-7, with TRBD2 matching over 8 bases. This CDR3 spans 15 amino acids. In germline, CDR1 is MNHEY, CDR2 SVGAGI. V lost 7 bases to trimming and J lost 2 bases; unmatched junction nucleotides: 10. The CDR3 DNA sequence: TGTGCCAGCAAAGCGGTAGCGGGGTCTACCTACGAGCAGTACTTC. Amino acids: CASKAVAGSTYEQYF.

This chain links TRBV4-1 with TRBJ2-1; 10 bases agree with TRBD2. Germline V gene lookup returns CDR1 MGHRA and CDR2 YSYEKL. The CDR3 is made up of 17 amino acids. Trimming took 4 bases from V and 4 from J; bases not matched to a gene: 10. CDR3 residues: CASSRSPSGGSYNEQFF. The CDR3 bases are TGCGCCAGCAGCCGTTCTCCTAGCGGGGGTTCGTACAATGAGCAGTTCTTC.

V gene TRBV9 combines with J gene TRBJ2-2; D ambiguous. CDR1 is SGDLS and CDR2 is YYNGEE in the germline V gene. Trimming shortened V by 0 bases and J by 2 bases, and 14 bases separated the two germline ends. CDR3 length: 17 amino acids. CDR3 in amino acids: CASSVGSFVANTGELFF. CDR3 DNA: TGTGCCAGCAGCGTAGGAAGCTTCGTCGCCAACACCGGGGAGCTGTTTTTT.

The chain recombines TRBV6-4 with TRBJ2-3; TRBD2 agrees at 8 bases. The length of the CDR3 is 15 residues. V was pared by 4 bases and J by 2 bases, with 5 bases of the junction left unmatched. CDR1 is MRHNA and CDR2 is SNTAGT in the germline V gene. The CDR3 sequence: CASSVGGRLTDTQYF. The CDR3 nucleotides read TGTGCCAGCAGTGTAGGCGGGAGGCTCACAGATACGCAGTATTTT.

This clone was seen a single time. The J gene is TRBJ1-3, the V gene TRBV5-1; D call uncertain. The CDR3 covers 15 residues. CDR1 is SGHRS and CDR2 is YFSETQ in the germline V gene. V lost 4 bases and J lost 0, with 11 bases in between. The CDR3 DNA sequence: TGCGCCAGCAGCCTCGCCGGGTCCTCTGGAAACACCATATATTTT. Its translation is CASSLAGSSGNTIYF. The whole variable domain, filled in from reference TRBV5-1 and TRBJ1-3, reads KAGVTQTPRYLIKTRGQQVTLSCSPISGHRSVSWYQQTPGQGLQFLFEYFSETQRNKGNFPGRFSGRQFSNSRSEMNVSTLELGDSALYLCASSLAGSSGNTIYFGEGSWLTVV.

The chain uses TRBV7-9 and TRBJ1-1; D is ambiguous. The CDR3 length is 13 residues. Trimming left V 2 bases short and J 11 bases short, with 15 bases between. The germline CDR1 and CDR2 sequences are SEHNR and FQNEAQ (reference sequence). CDR3 DNA: TGTGCCAGCAGCTTACCCCCTACTTCAGGTGCTTTCTTT. Protein: CASSLPPTSGAFF.

V is TRBV5-5 and J is TRBJ1-2, with 9 bases matching TRBD1. CDR1 is SGHKS and CDR2 is YYEKEE in the germline V gene (reference sequence). The V segment lost 4 bases and the J segment 8 bases; nucleotides outside the gene matches: 12. There are 15 residues in the CDR3. This CDR3 reads CASSPRLQGALGYTF. CDR3 nucleotide sequence: TGTGCCAGCAGCCCTCGGTTACAGGGGGCGCTGGGCTACACCTTC. Variable domain in full (rest from reference TRBV5-5 and TRBJ1-2): DAGVTQSPTHLIKTRGQQVTLRCSPISGHKSVSWYQQVLGQGPQFIFQYYEKEERGRGNFPDRFSARQFPNYSSELNVNALLLGDSALYLCASSPRLQGALGYTFGSGTRLTVV.

The chain recombines TRBV10-3 with TRBJ2-7; 7 nucleotides line up with TRBD2. Germline CDR1 ENHRY, CDR2 SYGVKD. V gave up 5 bases and J gave up 5 bases; unmatched junction bases: 12. The CDR3 loop spans 15 amino acids. For the CDR3, the DNA is TGTGCCATCAGTTCGCAACCGGGAGGAGGAAACGAGCAGTACTTC. Amino acid sequence: CAISSQPGGGNEQYF.

The chain has TRBV7-9 and TRBJ2-7, with TRBD2 matching over 10 bases. Germline trimming cut 5 bases from V and 7 bases from J; bases unmatched to any gene: 11. The CDR3 runs to 15 residues. CDR1 and CDR2 from the germline V gene are SEHNR and FQNEAQ (reference sequence). As DNA, the CDR3 is TGTGCCAGCAGCCCCTCTAGCGGGAGCGCAATTGAGCAGTACTTC. It yields the protein CASSPSSGSAIEQYF.

This clone has just a few counts. The V call is TRBV19, the J call TRBJ1-2; D is ambiguous. Per germline, CDR1 LNHDA and CDR2 SQIVND (reference sequence). V lost 2 bases and J 3 bases, leaving 7 bases between the germline ends. The CDR3 is made up of 13 amino acids. The CDR3 coding sequence is TGTGCCAGTAGTATACAGAGGGACTATGGCTACACCTTC. Encoded protein: CASSIQRDYGYTF.

The CDR3 DNA sequence: TGTGCCAGTGTTGCCCGCGCCGGGGAGCTGTTTTTT. Residues: CASVARAGELFF. The chain has TRBV7-9 and TRBJ2-2; no clear D gene. Trimming took 9 bases from V and 6 from J, leaving 11 bases between them. CDR1 is SEHNR, CDR2 FQNEAQ, per germline (reference sequence). The CDR3 length is 12 residues.

V and J are TRBV29-1 and TRBJ2-3; no firm D call. Per germline, CDR1 SQVTM and CDR2 ANQGSEA. Trimming cost V 6 bases and J 2 bases, with 3 bases left between them. CDR3 length equals 10 residues. The chain's CDR3 is CSVLTDTQYF. The CDR3 nucleotides read TGCAGCGTCCTCACAGATACGCAGTATTTT.

The chain has TRBV24-1 and TRBJ1-5; perhaps TRBD1 as D (5 bases). The CDR3 is 13 amino acids. CDR1 is KGHDR and CDR2 is SFDVKD in the germline V gene. Trimming cost V 5 bases and J 6 bases, with 10 bases left between them. The CDR3 sequence is CATSVRGTQPQHF. The CDR3 region has the DNA TGTGCCACCAGTGTAAGGGGTACTCAGCCCCAGCATTTT.

The J gene is TRBJ2-2, the V gene TRBV25-1; 7 positions match TRBD2. The CDR3 is 15 residues long. Per the germline V gene, CDR1 is MGHDK and CDR2 is SYGVNS. Trimming took 7 bases from V and 5 from J; bases not matched to a gene: 10. CDR3 DNA sequence: TGTGCCAGCACCTCTGGACTAGTGGGTACCGGGGAGCTGTTTTTT. Protein sequence: CASTSGLVGTGELFF.

The chain links TRBV6-2 or TRBV6-3 to TRBJ2-5; 11 positions agree with TRBD2. The CDR3 contains 14 residues. The V and J ends lost 5 bases and 6 bases, in that order; junction bases with no gene match: 5. Germline V gene sequence: CDR1 MNHEY, CDR2 SVGEGT. The CDR3 coding sequence is TGTGCCAGCAGTGTAGCGGGAGGGTTTAAGACCCAGTACTTC. Translation gives CASSVAGGFKTQYF.

J is TRBJ2-7 and V is TRBV5-1; 10 nucleotides line up with TRBD2. CDR3 size: 16 residues. Trimming removed 6 bases from V and 5 bases from J; junction bases left unmatched: 14. Germline loops: CDR1 SGHRS, CDR2 YFSETQ. CDR3 loop: CASNSRGGLAPDEQYF. DNA for the CDR3: TGCGCCAGCAATTCCCGTGGGGGACTAGCGCCAGACGAGCAGTACTTC. The full variable domain, with the rest looked up from reference TRBV5-1 and TRBJ2-7, is KAGVTQTPRYLIKTRGQQVTLSCSPISGHRSVSWYQQTPGQGLQFLFEYFSETQRNKGNFPGRFSGRQFSNSRSEMNVSTLELGDSALYLCASNSRGGLAPDEQYFGPGTRLTVT.

The V and J genes are TRBV5-6 and TRBJ2-2; 8 nucleotides agree with TRBD1. CDR3 size: 15 residues. CDR1 is SGHDT, CDR2 YYEEEE, per germline. J lost 7 bases, V lost 4 bases, and 9 bases had no gene match. For the CDR3, the DNA is TGTGCCAGCAGCGACCCCAGGGGGCCCAGCGGGGAGCTGTTTTTT. It is translated as CASSDPRGPSGELFF. The whole variable domain, filled in from reference TRBV5-6 and TRBJ2-2, reads DAGVTQSPTHLIKTRGQQVTLRCSPKSGHDTVSWYQQALGQGPQFIFQYYEEEERQRGNFPDRFSGHQFPNYSSELNVNALLLGDSALYLCASSDPRGPSGELFFGEGSRLTVL.

The J gene is TRBJ1-2, the V gene TRBV2; TRBD1 matches at 7 bases. The CDR3 contains 13 residues. Germline V CDR1 and CDR2: SNHLY, FYNNEI. Losses at the gene ends were 9 bases for V and 8 bases for J; bases not matched to a gene: 12. The CDR3 is CASYSGQAGGYTF. The CDR3 DNA reads as TGTGCCAGTTACTCCGGACAGGCTGGCGGCTACACCTTC.

The chain is built from TRBV7-2 and TRBJ2-7; 9 positions match TRBD2. Germline CDR1 is SGHTA and CDR2 is FQGNSA. The length of the CDR3 is 13 residues. V lost 5 bases, J lost 3 bases, and 2 bases stayed unmatched. The CDR3 region is CASSQTSGYEQYF. The CDR3 DNA sequence: TGTGCCAGCAGCCAGACTAGCGGCTACGAGCAGTACTTC.

This chain uses TRBV7-9 with TRBJ1-1; D is unclear. The CDR3 length is 13 residues. Germline values: CDR1 SEHNR, CDR2 FQNEAQ (reference sequence). Trimming pared 4 bases from V and 0 bases from J, leaving 6 bases between. The CDR3, as DNA: TGTGCCAGCAGCTCGGGAGTGAACACTGAAGCTTTCTTT. It encodes CASSSGVNTEAFF.

The chain uses TRBV4-2 and TRBJ2-7; D is unresolved. Germline values: CDR1 LGHNA, CDR2 YNFKEQ. The CDR3 is 14 residues long. V gave up 4 bases and J gave up 2 bases, with 12 bases separating them. CDR3 loop: CASSRDTTAYEQYF. The CDR3 coding sequence is TGTGCCAGCAGCCGCGACACGACCGCCTACGAGCAGTACTTC.

The chain carries TRBV5-4 and TRBJ2-1; 11 nucleotides match TRBD2. The germline V gene encodes CDR1 SGHNT and CDR2 YYREEE (reference sequence). The CDR3 contains 14 residues. V trimming: 4 bases; J trimming: 10 bases; junction bases outside the gene matches: 7. The CDR3 loop reads CASSVLAGGGEQFF. The CDR3 DNA follows: TGTGCCAGCAGCGTTCTAGCGGGAGGAGGCGAGCAGTTCTTC.

The chain combines TRBV27 with TRBJ2-4; D perhaps matches TRBD1 (5 bases). The V end lost 6 bases, the J end lost 2 bases, and 11 bases lay between the germline ends. The CDR3 loop spans 14 amino acids. CDR1 is MNHEY, CDR2 SMNVEV, per germline (reference sequence). The CDR3: CASSLKGTKNIQYF. CDR3 bases: TGTGCCAGCAGCCTAAAGGGGACCAAAAACATTCAGTACTTC.